This TCR beta chain was found in a study of T cells after yellow fever vaccination. The length of the CDR3 is 15 residues. V was trimmed by 4 bases and J by 4 bases, leaving 14 bases between them. Germline V gives CDR1 LGHNA, CDR2 YNFKEQ. Turning to this clonotype: Its antigen is not identified.

A process of 5'RACE template switching, which added a universal primer site and UMIs, was used to make TCR cDNA. TCRdb reanalysed the 5' RACE reads using MiXCR and keeps one entry per CDR3 protein. The sample consists of about 340,000 distinct CDR3 sequences, around 12% of them appearing once. Study-wide results and caveats: Among primary-vaccination clones, most reappeared after the booster, at almost 98% for CD4 and under 90% for CD8. CD4 and CD8 compartments shared a small share of clonotypes, likely from convergent recombination.

The sequenced sample was CD4+ T cells sorted from PBMCs, obtained 15 days after the yellow fever booster vaccination. This clonotype originated in a man aged 18 to 35 who received the YFV17D yellow fever vaccine. The chain links TRBV4-2 to TRBJ2-1; perhaps D is TRBD1 or TRBD2 (5 bases each). As DNA, the CDR3 is TGTGCCAGCAGCCCAGGCCCATGGGGGTACAATGAGCAGTTCTTC. Its protein is CASSPGPWGYNEQFF.